The TCR beta chain under discussion was sequenced for a study of shared clonotypes between healthy human individuals. Whole-study findings and limits: The study generally estimated greater richness for naive than memory subsets.

Naive CD8 cells were CD45RO-negative, positively selected for CCR7, excluding terminally differentiated effector memory CD45RA+ cells. A word on this clone: Antigen specificity is unknown. Other DNA variants within this sample encode the same CDR3.

The method was immunoSEQ multiplex PCR; TCRdb's version includes in-frame clones alone and lacks a portion of them. Seen here are about 550,000 clones, 95% to 96% observed once, and the top ten hold 0.11%. The CDR3 spans 15 residues. Per the germline V gene, CDR1 is MNHEY and CDR2 is SMNVEV (reference sequence). V lost 0 bases and J 0 bases, leaving 9 bases between the germline ends. Sequenced: naive CD8+ T cells sorted from blood. The chain couples TRBV27 to TRBJ2-7; D is undetermined. The clonotype comes from a woman in her 30s in good health. In DNA form, the CDR3 reads TGTGCCAGCAGTTTATCTTCGGGTCCCTCCTACGAGCAGTACTTC. Its protein product is CASSLSSGPSYEQYF.